These 28 T cell receptor beta chains originate from one sample sequenced in a study of cytomegalovirus exposure and HLA in healthy donors. Primers for the PCR totalled 60 Vbeta and 13 Jbeta. Measured with immunoSEQ multiplex PCR; TCRdb has only the in-frame clones, and not every one. The listing records under 150,000 clones. Sequencing was carried out using PBMCs. Receptor source: an older woman in good health and CMV-seronegative.

The chain carries TRBV10-2 and TRBJ2-5, with 7 bases lining up with TRBD1. Germline CDR1 reads WSHSY; CDR2 reads SAAADI. V was pared by 5 bases and J by 1 base, with 7 bases of the junction left unmatched. The CDR3 covers 15 residues. DNA of the CDR3: TGCGCCAGCAGTAGCATCGACAGGGCCCAAGAGACCCAGTACTTC. Its translation: CASSSIDRAQETQYF.

The V gene is TRBV2, the J gene TRBJ1-1, with TRBD1 matching over 7 bases. The CDR3 contains 14 residues. Germline assignment: CDR1 SNHLY and CDR2 FYNNEI. The J segment lost 5 bases and the V segment lost 5 bases, leaving 8 bases of the junction unmatched. CDR3 loop: CASSNRQGSTEAFF. CDR3 nucleotide sequence: TGTGCCAGCAGTAACCGACAGGGAAGTACTGAAGCTTTCTTT.

The chain joins TRBV7-3 to TRBJ2-5; D is uncertain. The CDR3 runs 13 residues. Germline CDR1 and CDR2: SGHTA and FQGTGA. V was trimmed by 3 bases and J by 2 bases, leaving 7 bases between them. This CDR3 is CASSLARQETQYF. In nucleotides, the CDR3 is TGTGCCAGCAGCTTGGCCAGGCAAGAGACCCAGTACTTC. Looking up the rest from reference TRBV7-3 and TRBJ2-5 gives the full variable domain: GAGVSQTPSNKVTEKGKYVELRCDPISGHTALYWYRQSLGQGPEFLIYFQGTGAADDSGLPNDRFFAVRPEGSVSTLKIQRTERGDSAVYLCASSLARQETQYFGPGTRLLVL.

This chain joins TRBV19 and TRBJ1-4; D not certain. The CDR3 loop spans 16 amino acids. Germline assignment: CDR1 LNHDA and CDR2 SQIVND (reference sequence). The germline V and J ends were trimmed by 4 bases and 6 bases, with 18 bases remaining between them. CDR3 DNA: TGTGCCAGTAGTACCTCCTCTACAGCGGGCCATGAAAAACTGTTTTTT. Translated: CASSTSSTAGHEKLFF.

The rearrangement uses TRBV27 and TRBJ2-2; D gene ambiguous. This CDR3 has 13 residues. Germline loops: CDR1 MNHEY, CDR2 SMNVEV (reference sequence). V shed 6 bases and J shed 5 bases, with 10 bases lying between them. CDR3 bases: TGTGCCAGCAGACGGCAGGAAACCGGGGAGCTGTTTTTT. Translating it yields CASRRQETGELFF.

The rearrangement links TRBV2 to TRBJ2-2; 9 bases match TRBD2. CDR1 is SNHLY, CDR2 FYNNEI, per germline. CDR3 size: 16 residues. Trimming removed 7 bases from V and 0 bases from J; junction bases left unmatched: 6. The CDR3 bases are TGTGCCAGCATTTCGACTAGCGGCACGAACACCGGGGAGCTGTTTTTT. Its protein product is CASISTSGTNTGELFF.

V gene TRBV28 combines with J gene TRBJ2-3; TRBD2 might be the D (7 bases). The V end was cut by 3 bases, the J end by 5 bases, with 18 bases between. The CDR3 has 16 residues. CDR1 is MDHEN, CDR2 SYDVKM, per germline. CDR3 sequence (DNA): TGTGCCAGCAGTTTGTTTTGGGGGGGCGCGAAAGATACGCAGTATTTT. It codes for CASSLFWGGAKDTQYF.

The chain combines TRBV4-1 with TRBJ1-6; D is possibly TRBD1 (5 bases). Trimming cost V 0 bases and J 9 bases, with 9 bases left between them. Germline lookup yields CDR1 MGHRA and CDR2 YSYEKL. This CDR3 is built from 14 residues. The CDR3 nucleotides are TGCGCCAGCAGCCAAGACAGGGCCGGTTCACCCCTCCACTTT. It encodes CASSQDRAGSPLHF.

The chain recombines TRBV19 with TRBJ1-2, with a possible D match to TRBD1 (5 bases). Per germline, CDR1 LNHDA and CDR2 SQIVND (reference sequence). V lost 11 bases and J lost 6, with 22 bases in between. The CDR3 has 14 amino acids. CDR3 sequence: CALSETAGGDGYTF. The CDR3 coding sequence is TGTGCCTTAAGCGAGACAGCTGGTGGAGATGGCTACACCTTC.

The V call is TRBV5-1, the J call TRBJ1-1; D gene unclear. CDR1 is SGHRS and CDR2 is YFSETQ in the germline V gene. The ends were cut back, 4 bases at V and 0 bases at J, with 10 bases in the middle. This CDR3 contains 14 residues. The CDR3 nucleotides read TGCGCCAGCAGCGCGGGGAATATGAACACTGAAGCTTTCTTT. Its translation is CASSAGNMNTEAFF.

CDR3 residues: CASSFQGAGSNQPQHF. The CDR3, as DNA: TGTGCCAGCAGTTTTCAGGGGGCGGGTAGCAATCAGCCCCAGCATTTT. The chain uses TRBV27 and TRBJ1-5; the match to TRBD1 covers 8 bases. The CDR3 length is 16 residues. The J segment lost 0 bases and the V segment lost 3 bases, leaving 4 bases of the junction unmatched. The germline V gene encodes CDR1 MNHEY and CDR2 SMNVEV (reference sequence).

The chain carries TRBV7-6 and TRBJ1-1, with a possible D match to TRBD1 (6 bases). CDR3 length equals 14 residues. V was clipped by 5 bases and J by 1 base, with 11 bases between them. CDR1 is SGHVS, CDR2 FNYEAQ, per germline. CDR3 in amino acids: CASSIGGRNTEAFF. CDR3 bases: TGTGCCAGCAGCATCGGGGGGCGGAACACTGAAGCTTTCTTT.

Worth noting for this clone: One end of the junction does not line up with germline, which may come from a read error. This chain's CDR3 is CASSQTSGRANNERFF. The CDR3 nucleotides read TGTGCCAGCAGCCAGACTAGCGGGAGGGCCAACAATGAGCGGTTCTTC. The chain uses TRBV5-8 and TRBJ2-1, with 14 bases lining up with TRBD2. The CDR3 runs 16 residues. Germline CDR1 reads SGHTS; CDR2 reads YDEGEE. Based on the CDR3 plus reference TRBV5-8 and TRBJ2-1, the full variable domain is EAGVTQSPTHLIKTRGQQATLRCSPISGHTSVYWYQQALGLGLQFLLWYDEGEERNRGNFPPRFSGRQFPNYSSELNVNALELEDSALYLCASSQTSGRANNERFFGPGTRLTVL.

The V gene is TRBV6-5, the J gene TRBJ2-7; 8 bases are shared with TRBD1. Germline trimming cut 2 bases from V and 5 bases from J; bases unmatched to any gene: 11. The CDR3 runs to 16 residues. Germline lookup yields CDR1 MNHEY and CDR2 SVGAGI. The CDR3, as DNA: TGTGCCAGCAGTTACAGTCCGGGACAGGAATCCGACGAGCAGTACTTC. Its translation is CASSYSPGQESDEQYF.

The chain combines TRBV6-1 with TRBJ1-1; D remains unclear. The CDR3 covers 14 residues. The V and J ends lost 0 bases and 6 bases respectively, with 11 bases between them. In germline, CDR1 is MNHNS, CDR2 SASEGT. The CDR3 sequence: CASSEALAAPEAFF. The DNA of the CDR3 is TGTGCCAGCAGTGAAGCGTTGGCAGCGCCTGAAGCTTTCTTT.

V usage is TRBV28 and J usage is TRBJ1-1; D gene uncertain. The CDR3 runs 13 residues. CDR1 and CDR2 (germline): MDHEN, SYDVKM. Trimming shortened V by 5 bases and J by 2 bases, and 9 bases separated the two germline ends. CDR3 sequence reads: CASSPPPNTEAFF. The CDR3 bases are TGTGCCAGCAGTCCCCCCCCAAACACTGAAGCTTTCTTT.

CDR3 nucleotide sequence: TGCGCCAGCAGTGAAATGACTAGCGGGAGGGCCGAGCAGTACTTC. Residues: CASSEMTSGRAEQYF. The J gene is TRBJ2-7, the V gene TRBV10-1; 14 nucleotides agree with TRBD2. The junction had 4 bases not matched to a gene; V was cut back by 3 bases and J by 6 bases. CDR1 and CDR2 (germline): WNHNN, SYGVQD (reference sequence). There are 15 residues in the CDR3.

The CDR3 bases are TGCAGCGCTCAACAGGGCTCAGACATTCAGTACTTC. This sequence encodes CSAQQGSDIQYF. The V call is TRBV29-1, the J call TRBJ2-4; tentative D call: TRBD1 (6 bases). Germline V CDR1 and CDR2: SQVTM, ANQGSEA. The CDR3 consists of 12 residues. V shed 7 bases and J shed 8 bases, with 15 bases lying between them.

The chain combines TRBV19 with TRBJ2-6; TRBD1 matches 8 bases. V shed 5 bases and J 0 bases; nucleotides not matched to a gene: 6. The germline V gene has CDR1 LNHDA and CDR2 SQIVND (reference sequence). The CDR3 is made up of 17 amino acids. CDR3 region: CASSPRQGRSGANVLTF. For the CDR3, the DNA is TGTGCCAGTAGTCCCAGACAGGGGCGCTCTGGGGCCAACGTCCTGACTTTC.

V usage is TRBV6-5 and J usage is TRBJ2-7; 10 nucleotides align to TRBD1. The ends lost 11 bases at V and 3 bases at J; junction bases unmatched: 4. The CDR3 extends over 12 amino acids. Germline V CDR1 and CDR2: MNHEY, SVGAGI. Here the CDR3 DNA reads TGTGCCGCGACAGGGGGCGGCTACGAGCAGTACTTC. This translates into CAATGGGYEQYF.

CDR3 sequence reads: CASSLGQLEDGYTF. Here the CDR3 DNA reads TGTGCCAGCAGCTTAGGGCAGCTCGAGGATGGCTACACCTTC. This sequence joins TRBV7-6 and TRBJ1-2; D gene unclear. The CDR3 covers 14 residues. The germline gives CDR1 SGHVS, CDR2 FNYEAQ. The V and J ends lost 1 base and 6 bases respectively, with 12 bases between them.

The V gene is TRBV5-4, the J gene TRBJ2-3, with TRBD2 identical over 14 bases. Germline V gene sequence: CDR1 SGHNT, CDR2 YYREEE (reference sequence). This CDR3 comprises 18 residues. V shed 4 bases, J shed 1 base, and the junction held 8 bases outside the gene matches. The CDR3 DNA reads as TGTGCCAGCAGCCGGGGACCGGGACTAGCGGGGGGCACAGATACGCAGTATTTT. Translation gives CASSRGPGLAGGTDTQYF.

The V gene is TRBV19, the J gene TRBJ1-2, with D possibly being TRBD1 (5 bases). CDR1 LNHDA and CDR2 SQIVND come from the germline V gene (reference sequence). V gave up 3 bases and J gave up 5 bases, with 13 bases separating them. This CDR3 contains 14 residues. The CDR3 here is CASSMADRFYGYTF. CDR3 sequence (DNA): TGTGCCAGTAGTATGGCTGACAGATTTTATGGCTACACCTTC. The full variable domain, with the rest looked up from reference TRBV19 and TRBJ1-2, is DGGITQSPKYLFRKEGQNVTLSCEQNLNHDAMYWYRQDPGQGLRLIYYSQIVNDFQKGDIAEGYSVSREKKESFPLTVTSAQKNPTAFYLCASSMADRFYGYTFGSGTRLTVV.

This chain links TRBV5-1 with TRBJ2-5, with a weak D call TRBD1 (5 bases). Between the trimmed V and J ends, which lost 0 bases and 0 bases, there was a span of 9 bases. This CDR3 has 15 residues. Germline V gene data show CDR1 as SGHRS and CDR2 as YFSETQ. In DNA, the CDR3 is TGCGCCAGCAGCTTGGGGACACTGTACCAAGAGACCCAGTACTTC. Its translation is CASSLGTLYQETQYF.

CDR3 nucleotides: TGTGCCAGCAGGCGGACTAGCGGGTACTACAATGAGCAGTTCTTC. Protein sequence: CASRRTSGYYNEQFF. This rearrangement joins TRBV6-5 to TRBJ2-1; 11 positions match TRBD2. Germline-derived CDR1 and CDR2 are MNHEY and SVGAGI. V lost 6 bases to trimming and J lost 3 bases; unmatched junction nucleotides: 4. This CDR3 region has 15 residues.

This chain joins TRBV6-6 and TRBJ2-3; 7 nucleotides align to TRBD1. This CDR3 is built from 15 residues. CDR1 is MNHNY and CDR2 is SVGAGI in the germline V gene (reference sequence). J gave up 2 bases and V 5 bases, and 7 bases lay outside the gene matches. This chain's CDR3 is CASSIGTADTDTQYF. The CDR3 DNA reads TGTGCCAGCAGTATAGGGACAGCCGACACAGATACGCAGTATTTT.

This rearrangement joins TRBV7-9 to TRBJ2-3; 13 positions agree with TRBD2. From germline, CDR1 is SEHNR and CDR2 FQNEAQ (reference sequence). The CDR3 is made up of 18 amino acids. With V trimmed by 5 bases and J by 4 bases, 12 bases remained unmatched. The CDR3, as DNA: TGTGCCAGCAGCCTAGGGACTAGCGGGGCCACGTGGGCAGATACGCAGTATTTT. Encoded protein: CASSLGTSGATWADTQYF.

The CDR3 nucleotides read TGTGCCAGCAGTGGGACAGGGGGGAATGAAAAACTGTTTTTT. This encodes CASSGTGGNEKLFF. V and J are TRBV6-1 and TRBJ1-4; 10 nucleotides agree with TRBD1. Germline V gives CDR1 MNHNS, CDR2 SASEGT. V lost 4 bases and J lost 5; bases outside the gene matches: 1. CDR3 length: 14 residues.